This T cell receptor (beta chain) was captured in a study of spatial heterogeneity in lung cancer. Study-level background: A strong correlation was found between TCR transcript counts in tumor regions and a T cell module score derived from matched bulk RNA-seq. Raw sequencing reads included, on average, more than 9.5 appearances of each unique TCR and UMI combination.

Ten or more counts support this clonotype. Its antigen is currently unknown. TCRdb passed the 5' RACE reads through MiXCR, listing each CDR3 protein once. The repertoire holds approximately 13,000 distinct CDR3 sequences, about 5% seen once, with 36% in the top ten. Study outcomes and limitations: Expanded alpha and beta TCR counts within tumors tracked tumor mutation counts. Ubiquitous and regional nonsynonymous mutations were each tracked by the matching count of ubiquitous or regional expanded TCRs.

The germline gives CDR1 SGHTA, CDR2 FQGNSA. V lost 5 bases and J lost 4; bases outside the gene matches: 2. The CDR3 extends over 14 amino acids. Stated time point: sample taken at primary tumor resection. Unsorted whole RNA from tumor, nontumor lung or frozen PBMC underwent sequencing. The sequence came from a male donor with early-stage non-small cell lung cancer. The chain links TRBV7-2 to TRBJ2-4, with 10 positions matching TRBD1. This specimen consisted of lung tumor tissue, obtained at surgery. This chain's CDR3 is CASSLGQGKNIQYF. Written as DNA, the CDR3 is TGTGCCAGCAGCCTGGGACAGGGGAAAAACATTCAGTACTTC.